Below, 11 T cell receptor beta chains from the same sample are listed, as sequenced in a study of spatial heterogeneity in lung cancer. Time point described: sample taken at primary tumor resection. Tumor, nontumor lung or frozen PBMC supplied whole RNA that was sequenced unsorted. One entry per CDR3 protein results from TCRdb running MiXCR on the 5' RACE reads. The sample holds under 8,000 distinct CDR3 sequences; about 3.7% are singletons and the top ten take around 25%. Here the sequenced sample was normal lung tissue next to the tumor, taken at surgery. These receptors were taken from a female donor with early-stage non-small cell lung cancer.

This clonotype was recorded at least ten times. This beta chain is off target for a library built for alpha chains, so its abundance means little. This chain links TRBV2 with TRBJ1-2; the match to TRBD1 covers 8 bases. In germline, CDR1 is SNHLY, CDR2 FYNNEI. The CDR3 totals 13 residues. Unmatched junction bases numbered 2, after V lost 4 bases and J lost 4 bases. DNA of the CDR3: TGTGCCAGCAGTGTAGGACAGGGCTATGGCTACACCTTC. Protein sequence: CASSVGQGYGYTF.

This clonotype is labeled medium-sized. The library was built for alpha chains, so this beta chain is an off-target read and its size means little. V is TRBV5-4 and J is TRBJ1-2, with D possibly TRBD1 on 6 matching bases. V was trimmed by 5 bases and J by 4 bases, leaving 27 bases between them. CDR1 is SGHNT, CDR2 YYREEE, per germline (reference sequence). This CDR3 comprises 18 residues. The CDR3 coding sequence is TGTGCCAGCAGGTGGGGGCACAATACTGGCAGGCCTTTCTATGGCTACACCTTC. The encoded protein is CASRWGHNTGRPFYGYTF.

As concerns this clonotype: This beta chain appears as a stray read in a library generated for alpha chains; its size is not informative. This chain joins TRBV11-2 and TRBJ1-5; possibly TRBD1 for D (5 bases). CDR3 length: 15 amino acids. Trimming cost V 5 bases and J 2 bases, with 13 bases left between them. From germline, CDR1 is SGHAT and CDR2 FQNNGV. For the CDR3, the DNA is TGTGCCAGCAGCCCAGGATTGGGGGGCAATCAGCCCCAGCATTTT. Amino acid sequence: CASSPGLGGNQPQHF.

This clonotype rates as large (0.1 to 1%). Being off target in a library aimed at alpha chains, this beta chain has a size of little meaning. The rearrangement links TRBV27 to TRBJ1-1; D gene unclear. Trimming shortened V by 4 bases and J by 0 bases, and 15 bases separated the two germline ends. This CDR3 comprises 16 residues. Germline V gives CDR1 MNHEY, CDR2 SMNVEV (reference sequence). CDR3 sequence: CASSSKGGSLNTEAFF. CDR3 coding DNA: TGTGCCAGCAGTTCCAAGGGCGGCAGCCTGAACACTGAAGCTTTCTTT.

Many counts were recorded for this clonotype. Little can be read into the size of this beta chain, an off-target read in a library designed for alpha chains. The rearrangement joins TRBV7-2 to TRBJ2-7; 7 bases map to TRBD2. Germline-derived CDR1 and CDR2 are SGHTA and FQGNSA. The V and J ends lost 2 bases and 7 bases, in that order; junction bases with no gene match: 14. The CDR3 sequence is 16 residues long. CDR3 sequence reads: CASSLPQGGEGREQYF. Written as DNA, the CDR3 is TGTGCCAGCAGCTTACCCCAGGGAGGGGAAGGCCGGGAGCAGTACTTC.

Concerning this clonotype itself: Being off target in a library aimed at alpha chains, this beta chain has a size of little meaning. The J gene is TRBJ1-1, the V gene TRBV5-1; a possible D gene is TRBD1 (5 bases). This CDR3 spans 14 amino acids. V lost 4 bases, J lost 0 bases, and 10 bases lay in between. CDR1 and CDR2 (germline): SGHRS, YFSETQ. As DNA, the CDR3 is TGCGCCAGCAGCGGGGGAACCCTGAACACTGAAGCTTTCTTT. Translating it yields CASSGGTLNTEAFF.

This clonotype ranks as medium-sized (0.01 to 0.1%). This beta chain lies outside the target of a library built for alpha chains; its clone size means little. V is TRBV28 and J is TRBJ1-6; D might be TRBD1 (5 bases). V gave up 7 bases and J gave up 0 bases, with 10 bases separating them. Germline assignment: CDR1 MDHEN and CDR2 SYDVKM. This CDR3 region has 15 residues. The CDR3 sequence: CASTGGPSYNSPLHF. The CDR3 region has the DNA TGTGCCAGCACGGGGGGACCCTCCTATAATTCACCCCTCCACTTT.

In its sample, this clonotype was seen many times. A library prepared for alpha chains yielded this beta chain as an off-target read; its size is of little meaning. The V call is TRBV7-9, the J call TRBJ2-5; the D is unclear. The CDR3 runs to 15 residues. The V and J ends lost 5 bases and 1 base respectively, with 14 bases between them. Germline CDR1 SEHNR, CDR2 FQNEAQ (reference sequence). CDR3 nucleotide sequence: TGTGCCAGCAGCAAAGGTCTAACACTCCAAGAGACCCAGTACTTC. Translating it yields CASSKGLTLQETQYF.

This clonotype was seen at least ten times. A library made for alpha chains picked up this beta chain off target, so its size means little. The chain couples TRBV7-2 to TRBJ1-1; no clear D. The V end was cut by 0 bases, the J end by 1 base, with 6 bases between. This CDR3 is built from 14 residues. CDR1 is SGHTA, CDR2 FQGNSA, per germline. The CDR3 bases are TGTGCCAGCAGCTTAGCGATGGGGAACACTGAAGCTTTCTTT. Translating gives CASSLAMGNTEAFF.

This clonotype was seen repeatedly, ten times or more. For a library built for alpha chains, this beta chain is a stray read; little rests on its size. The chain links TRBV28 to TRBJ2-7, with D possibly called TRBD1 or TRBD2 (5 bases each). The V end was cut by 2 bases, the J end by 2 bases, with 10 bases between. Germline-derived CDR1 and CDR2 are MDHEN and SYDVKM. The CDR3 extends over 14 amino acids. As DNA, the CDR3 is TGTGCCAGCAGTTTAGGTGGGGGTCCCTACGAGCAGTACTTC. Residues: CASSLGGGPYEQYF.

This clonotype was counted at least ten times. This beta chain was picked up by a library intended for alpha chains and is off target, so its count carries little meaning. The chain carries TRBV6-6 and TRBJ1-6; D ambiguous. This CDR3 region has 13 residues. Trimming stripped 4 bases from V and 9 bases from J, with 10 bases between. Per germline, CDR1 MNHNY and CDR2 SVGAGI (reference sequence). For the CDR3, the DNA is TGTGCCAGCAGTTGGGGTATAGGTTCACCCCTCCACTTT. Translating it yields CASSWGIGSPLHF.